The clone carrying this T cell receptor (beta chain) has only a few counts. V dropped 7 bases and J dropped 0 bases, with 21 bases sitting between them. The length of the CDR3 is 18 residues. CDR1 is SEHNR and CDR2 is FQNEAQ in the germline V gene (reference sequence). Original analysis: Estimated nucleated cell counts came from reference gene primer amplification. The assay was immunoSEQ multiplex PCR, and TCRdb's table has in-frame clones only and misses some. V and J calls plus clone size are reproduced from that table; the DNA served to infer D and trimming. The table has about 47,000 clones, around four fifths seen once; the top ten hold 11% to 15%. The record originates from a study of blood T cell repertoires in COVID-19. Study summary: Both acute and convalescent COVID-19 samples were obtained from the United States, Italy and Spain. From T cells, B-cell-depleted T cells, or PBMCs came the material, which was cDNA or gDNA.

The sample taken for sequencing was peripheral blood. The gene calls are TRBV7-9 and TRBJ1-4; D remains ambiguous. The clonotype was recovered from a human donor with acute or convalescent COVID-19. The donor label of this sample is uncertain. The CDR3 region has the DNA TGTGCCAGCAATCGGCAGGTCGGCCCATCTGCAACTAATGAAAAACTGTTTTTT. Encoded protein: CASNRQVGPSATNEKLFF.